This T cell receptor (beta chain) was captured in a study of blood T cell repertoires in COVID-19 (dated by TCRdb to the early 2020s). Looking at the study overall: Samples covering the acute and convalescent phases of COVID-19 were provided by collaborators in the United States, Italy and Spain. The prospective study material was composed of cDNA or gDNA derived from T cells, B-cell-depleted T cells, or PBMCs. Deeply sampled blood TCRbeta repertoires from subjects exposed to, actively infected with, or recovered from COVID-19 were included in the dataset. A freely available public database, intended as a resource for researchers studying the immune response to SARS-CoV-2, is where the repertoires were released. Samples were obtained from the ongoing ImmuneRACE study (first 160 participants) and from some 1,300 subjects provided by 6 global collaborators. Sample metadata almost always included a de-identified subject ID, COVID-19 status, age in years and sex. Where available, HLA class I and class II types were obtained from metadata supplied by the sample provider rather than from assay-based typing. Beyond this particular receptor, the publication reports: The quantity of clinical and demographic metadata differed by source and by participant and was supplied without curation.

A word on this clone: This receptor's antigen is unknown. The record has no base qualities; no much larger clone is one base away.

TCRbeta CDR3 regions were amplified from genomic DNA using the immunoSEQ Assay, a bias-controlled multiplex PCR. For the original study's pipeline: Nucleated cell counts per sample were estimated from amplification of reference gene primers within the assay. Sequence reads were collapsed and filtered to measure the absolute abundance of every unique TCRbeta CDR3 rearrangement. For each sample, productive Simpson clonality was calculated as the square root of Simpson's diversity index across productive rearrangements. The table comes from immuneACCESS by way of TCRdb, which keeps in-frame sequences with V and J called. Part of the clones is missing from these tables; in studies checked, under half for an unresolved V gene and the rest for unknown reasons. For V, J and clone size, that table is used; D and trimming come from the DNA. This sample comprises roughly 300,000 clones, about 85% of them detected only once. The ten largest account for approximately 5.3% of the sample.

Looking up the germline V gene (reference sequence) yields CDR1 LGHDT and CDR2 YNNKEL. Trimming takes 0 bases from V and 6 bases from J, and the germline ends sit 17 bases apart. The CDR3 covers 16 residues, taking in both the cysteine and the phenylalanine. Just the 48-base CDR3 DNA is kept, in frame starting at base 1. Participants in the prospective study were enrolled through a virtual design, were aged roughly 18 to 90 years, and lived in 24 United States geographic areas. In the prospective study, participants were assigned to cohorts based on the clinical history participants reported in a screening survey and a study questionnaire. ImmuneRACE Cohort 3 recovered participants were defined by two consecutive negative NP/OP PCR tests, healthcare professional clearance, or symptom resolution. In the prospective study, whole blood, serum and a nasopharyngeal or oropharyngeal swab were collected from each participant by mobile phlebotomists. Participants in the prospective study had the option to provide additional blood draws and questionnaires over a roughly 2-month period. Before DNA extraction, blood samples from the prospective study were shipped at room temperature or frozen.

The clonotype comes from a woman aged 25 to 39 who had recovered from COVID-19. Sample: PBMCs or T cells enriched from blood (not recorded which). Recombination connected TRBV3-1 (or the pseudogene TRBV3-2) to TRBJ1-1, with TRBD1 perhaps the D gene, on 6 matching bases. The CDR3 region reads CASSQDWAGEGSEAFF. At the DNA level, the sequence is TGTGCCAGCAGCCAAGATTGGGCAGGGGAAGGATCTGAAGCTTTCTTT.